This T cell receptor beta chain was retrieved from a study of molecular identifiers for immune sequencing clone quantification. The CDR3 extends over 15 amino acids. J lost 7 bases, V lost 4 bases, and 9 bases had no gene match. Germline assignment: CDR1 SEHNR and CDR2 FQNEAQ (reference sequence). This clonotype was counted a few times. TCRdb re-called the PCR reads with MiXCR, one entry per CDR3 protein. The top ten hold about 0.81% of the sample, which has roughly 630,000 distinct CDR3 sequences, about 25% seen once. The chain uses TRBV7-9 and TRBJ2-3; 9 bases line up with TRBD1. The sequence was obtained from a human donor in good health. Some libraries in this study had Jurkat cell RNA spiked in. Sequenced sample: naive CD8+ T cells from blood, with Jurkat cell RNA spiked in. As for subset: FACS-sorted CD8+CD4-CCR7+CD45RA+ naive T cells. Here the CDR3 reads CASSWGQGSLNTQYF. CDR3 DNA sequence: TGTGCCAGCAGCTGGGGACAGGGTAGTTTGAATACGCAGTATTTT.